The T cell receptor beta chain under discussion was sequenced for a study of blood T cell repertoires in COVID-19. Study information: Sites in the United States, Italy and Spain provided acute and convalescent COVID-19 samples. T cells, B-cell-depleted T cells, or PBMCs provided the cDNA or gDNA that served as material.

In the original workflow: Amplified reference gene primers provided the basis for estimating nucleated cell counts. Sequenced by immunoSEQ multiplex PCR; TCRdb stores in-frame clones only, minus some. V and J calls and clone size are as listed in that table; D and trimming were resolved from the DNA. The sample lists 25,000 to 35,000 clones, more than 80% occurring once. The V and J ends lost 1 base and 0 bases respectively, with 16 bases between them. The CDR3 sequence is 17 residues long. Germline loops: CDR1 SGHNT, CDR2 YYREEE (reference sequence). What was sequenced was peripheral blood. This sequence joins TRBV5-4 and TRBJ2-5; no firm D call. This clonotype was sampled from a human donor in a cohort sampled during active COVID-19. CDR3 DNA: TGTGCCAGCAGCTTGTCGATAAGAAAACGGTACCAAGAGACCCAGTACTTC. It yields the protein CASSLSIRKRYQETQYF.